This T cell receptor (beta chain) stems from a study of early T cells in non-severe SARS-CoV-2 infection. For the study at large: Sequencing of unsorted whole blood was done on bulk RNA, leaving chains unpaired.

Individual cDNA molecules received unique molecular identifiers. One entry per CDR3 protein results from TCRdb running MiXCR on the 5' RACE reads. The table lists fewer than 65,000 distinct CDR3 sequences, roughly 8.2% of them singletons, with roughly a tenth in the top ten. Study findings and constraints: Reliance on VDJdb matching favored anti-spike CD8 responses; private and CD4 specificities were missed.

V gave up 7 bases and J gave up 4 bases, with 13 bases separating them. The CDR3 is 12 residues long. CDR1 and CDR2 from the germline V gene are SQVTM and ANQGSEA. Many counts were recorded for this clonotype. Its specificity is not known. This rearrangement joins TRBV29-1 to TRBJ2-5; tentative D call: TRBD1 (5 bases). The source material was whole blood, sampled at baseline. This receptor was obtained from an adult who was a healthcare worker with PCR-confirmed SARS-CoV-2 infection or an uninfected control (not recorded which). The CDR3 nucleotides read TGCAGCGGGGCTCAGGGTAGAGAGACCCAGTACTTC. Encoded protein: CSGAQGRETQYF.